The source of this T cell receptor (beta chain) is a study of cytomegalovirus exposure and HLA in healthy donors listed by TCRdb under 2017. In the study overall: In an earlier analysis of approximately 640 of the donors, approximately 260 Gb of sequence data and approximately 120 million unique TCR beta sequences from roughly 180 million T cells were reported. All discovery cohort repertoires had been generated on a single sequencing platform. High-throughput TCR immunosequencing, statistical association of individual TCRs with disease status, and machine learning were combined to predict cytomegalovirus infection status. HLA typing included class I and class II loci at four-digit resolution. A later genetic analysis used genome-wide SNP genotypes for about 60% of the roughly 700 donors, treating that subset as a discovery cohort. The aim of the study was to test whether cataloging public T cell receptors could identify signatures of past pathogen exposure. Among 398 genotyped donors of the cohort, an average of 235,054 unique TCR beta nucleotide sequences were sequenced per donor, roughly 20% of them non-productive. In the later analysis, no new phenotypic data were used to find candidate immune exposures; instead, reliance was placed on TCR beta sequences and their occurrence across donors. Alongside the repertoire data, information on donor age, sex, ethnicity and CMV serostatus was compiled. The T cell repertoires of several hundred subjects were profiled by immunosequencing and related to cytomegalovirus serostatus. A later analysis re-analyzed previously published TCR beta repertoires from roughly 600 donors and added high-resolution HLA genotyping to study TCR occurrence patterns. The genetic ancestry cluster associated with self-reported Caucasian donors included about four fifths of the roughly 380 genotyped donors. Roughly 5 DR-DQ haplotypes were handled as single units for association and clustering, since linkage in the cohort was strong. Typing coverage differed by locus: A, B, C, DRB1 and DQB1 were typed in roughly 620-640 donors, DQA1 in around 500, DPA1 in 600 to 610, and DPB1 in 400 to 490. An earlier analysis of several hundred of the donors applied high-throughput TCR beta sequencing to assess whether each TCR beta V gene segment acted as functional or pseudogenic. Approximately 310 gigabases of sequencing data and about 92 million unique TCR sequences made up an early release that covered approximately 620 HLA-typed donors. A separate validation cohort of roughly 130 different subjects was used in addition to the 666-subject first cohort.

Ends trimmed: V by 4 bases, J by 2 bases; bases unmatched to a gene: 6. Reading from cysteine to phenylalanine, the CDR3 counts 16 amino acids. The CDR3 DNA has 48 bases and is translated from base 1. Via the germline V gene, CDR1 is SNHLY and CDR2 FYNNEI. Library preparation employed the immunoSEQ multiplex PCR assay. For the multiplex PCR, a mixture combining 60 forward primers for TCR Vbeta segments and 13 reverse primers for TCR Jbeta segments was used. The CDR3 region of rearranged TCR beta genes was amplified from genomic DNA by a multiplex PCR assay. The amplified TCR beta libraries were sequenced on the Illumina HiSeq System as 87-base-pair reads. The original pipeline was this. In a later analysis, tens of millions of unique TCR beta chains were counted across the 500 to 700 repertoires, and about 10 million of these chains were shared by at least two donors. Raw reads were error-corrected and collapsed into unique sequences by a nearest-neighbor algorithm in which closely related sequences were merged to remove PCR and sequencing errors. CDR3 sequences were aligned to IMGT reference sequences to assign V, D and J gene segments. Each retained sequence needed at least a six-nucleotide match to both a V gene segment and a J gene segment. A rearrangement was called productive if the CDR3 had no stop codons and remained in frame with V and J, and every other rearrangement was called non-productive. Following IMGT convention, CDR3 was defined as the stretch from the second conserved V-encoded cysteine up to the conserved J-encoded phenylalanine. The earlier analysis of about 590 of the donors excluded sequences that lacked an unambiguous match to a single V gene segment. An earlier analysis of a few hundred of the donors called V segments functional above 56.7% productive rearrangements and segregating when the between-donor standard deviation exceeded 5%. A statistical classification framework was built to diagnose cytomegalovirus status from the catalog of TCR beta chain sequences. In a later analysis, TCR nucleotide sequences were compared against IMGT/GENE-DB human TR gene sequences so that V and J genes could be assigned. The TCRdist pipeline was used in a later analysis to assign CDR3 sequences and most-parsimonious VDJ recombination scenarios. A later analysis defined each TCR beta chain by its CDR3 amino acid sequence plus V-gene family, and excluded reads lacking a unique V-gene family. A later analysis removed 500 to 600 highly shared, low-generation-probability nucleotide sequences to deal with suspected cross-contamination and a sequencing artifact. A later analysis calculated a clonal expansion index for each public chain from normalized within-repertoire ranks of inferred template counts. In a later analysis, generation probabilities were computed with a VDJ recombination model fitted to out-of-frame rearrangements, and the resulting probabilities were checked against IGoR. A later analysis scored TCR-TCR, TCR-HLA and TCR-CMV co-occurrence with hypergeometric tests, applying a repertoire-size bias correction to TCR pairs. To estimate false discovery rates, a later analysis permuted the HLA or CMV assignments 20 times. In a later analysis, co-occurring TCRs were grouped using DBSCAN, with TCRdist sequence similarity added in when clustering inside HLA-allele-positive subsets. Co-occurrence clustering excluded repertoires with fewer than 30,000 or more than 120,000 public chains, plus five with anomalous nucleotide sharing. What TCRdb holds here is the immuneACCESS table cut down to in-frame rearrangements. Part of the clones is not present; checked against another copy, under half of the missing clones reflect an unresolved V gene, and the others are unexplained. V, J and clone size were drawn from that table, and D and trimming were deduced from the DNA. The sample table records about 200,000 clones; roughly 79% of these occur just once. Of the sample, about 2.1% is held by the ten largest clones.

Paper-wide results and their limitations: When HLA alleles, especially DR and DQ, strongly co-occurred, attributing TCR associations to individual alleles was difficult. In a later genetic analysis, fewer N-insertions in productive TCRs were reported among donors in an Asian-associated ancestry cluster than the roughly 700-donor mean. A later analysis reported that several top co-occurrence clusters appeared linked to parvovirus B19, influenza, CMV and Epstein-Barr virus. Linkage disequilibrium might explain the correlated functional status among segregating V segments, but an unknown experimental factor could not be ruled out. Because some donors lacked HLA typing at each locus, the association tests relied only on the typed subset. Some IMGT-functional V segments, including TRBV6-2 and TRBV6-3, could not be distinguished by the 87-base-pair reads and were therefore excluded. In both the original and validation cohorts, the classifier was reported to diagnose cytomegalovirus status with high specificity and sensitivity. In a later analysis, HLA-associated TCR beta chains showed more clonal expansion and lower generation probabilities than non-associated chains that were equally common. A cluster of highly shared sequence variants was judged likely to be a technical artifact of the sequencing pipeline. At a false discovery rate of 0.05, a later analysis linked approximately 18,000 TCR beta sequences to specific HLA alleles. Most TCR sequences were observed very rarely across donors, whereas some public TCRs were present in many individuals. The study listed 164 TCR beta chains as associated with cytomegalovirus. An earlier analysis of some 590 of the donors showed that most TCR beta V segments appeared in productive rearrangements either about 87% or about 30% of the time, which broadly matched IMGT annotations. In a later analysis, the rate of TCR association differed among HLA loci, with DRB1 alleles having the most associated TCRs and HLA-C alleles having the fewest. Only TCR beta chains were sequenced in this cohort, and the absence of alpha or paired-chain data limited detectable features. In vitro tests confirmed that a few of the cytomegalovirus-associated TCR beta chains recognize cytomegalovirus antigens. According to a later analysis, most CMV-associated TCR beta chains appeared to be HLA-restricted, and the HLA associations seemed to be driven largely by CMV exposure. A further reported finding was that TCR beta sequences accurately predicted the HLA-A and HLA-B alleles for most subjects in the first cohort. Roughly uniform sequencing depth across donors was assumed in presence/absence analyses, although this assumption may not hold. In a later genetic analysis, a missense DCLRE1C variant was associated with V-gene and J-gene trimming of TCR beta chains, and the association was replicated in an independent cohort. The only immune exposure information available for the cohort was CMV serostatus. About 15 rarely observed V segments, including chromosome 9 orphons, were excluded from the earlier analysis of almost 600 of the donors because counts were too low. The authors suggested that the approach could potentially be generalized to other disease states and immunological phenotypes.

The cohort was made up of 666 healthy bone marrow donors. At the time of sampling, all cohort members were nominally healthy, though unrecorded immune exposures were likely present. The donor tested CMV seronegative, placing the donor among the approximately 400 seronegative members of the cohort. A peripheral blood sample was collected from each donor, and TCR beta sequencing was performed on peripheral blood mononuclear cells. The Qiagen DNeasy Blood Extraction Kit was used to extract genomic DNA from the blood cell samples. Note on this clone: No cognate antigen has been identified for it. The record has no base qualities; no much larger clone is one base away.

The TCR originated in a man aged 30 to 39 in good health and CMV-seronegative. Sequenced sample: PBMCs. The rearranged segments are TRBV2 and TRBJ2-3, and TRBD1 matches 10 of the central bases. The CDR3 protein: CASSVFGTGVTDTQYF. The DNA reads TGTGCCAGCAGTGTCTTTGGGACAGGGGTCACAGATACGCAGTATTTT. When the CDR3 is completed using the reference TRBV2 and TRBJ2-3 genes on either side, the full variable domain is EPEVTQTPSHQVTQMGQEVILRCVPISNHLYFYWYRQILGQKVEFLVSFYNNEISEKSEIFDDQFSVERPDGSNFTLKIRSTKLEDSAMYFCASSVFGTGVTDTQYFGPGTRLTVL.